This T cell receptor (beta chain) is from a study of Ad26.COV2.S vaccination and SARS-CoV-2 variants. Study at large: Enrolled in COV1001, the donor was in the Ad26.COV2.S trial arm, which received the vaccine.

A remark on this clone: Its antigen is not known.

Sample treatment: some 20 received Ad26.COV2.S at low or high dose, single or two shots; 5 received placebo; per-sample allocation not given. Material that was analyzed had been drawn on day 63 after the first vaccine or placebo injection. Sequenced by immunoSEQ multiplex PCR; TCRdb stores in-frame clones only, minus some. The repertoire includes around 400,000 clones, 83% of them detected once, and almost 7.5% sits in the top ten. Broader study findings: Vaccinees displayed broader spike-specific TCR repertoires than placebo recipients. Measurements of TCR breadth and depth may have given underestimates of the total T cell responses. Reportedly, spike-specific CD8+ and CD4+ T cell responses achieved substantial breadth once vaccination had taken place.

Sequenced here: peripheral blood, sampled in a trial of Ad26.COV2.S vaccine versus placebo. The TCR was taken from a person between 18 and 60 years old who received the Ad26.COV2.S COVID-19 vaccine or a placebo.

The CDR3 nucleotides are TGTGCCAGCAGCGCGCTCCGGGACTTAAATTCACCCCTCCACTTT. It codes for CASSALRDLNSPLHF. The chain links TRBV9 to TRBJ1-6, with D perhaps matching TRBD1 (5 bases). This CDR3 has 15 residues. Germline V gene data show CDR1 as SGDLS and CDR2 as YYNGEE. The V end was cut by 3 bases, the J end by 7 bases, with 14 bases between.